One sample yielded the 7 T cell receptor beta chains listed below, sequenced in a study of T cells in women clearing cervical HPV infection. Sequenced by immunoSEQ multiplex PCR; TCRdb stores in-frame clones only, minus some. The sample includes some 40,000 clones. Sequencing input: blood buffy coat. Receptors were obtained from a woman aged 18 to 75 with a cervical HPV16 infection that either progressed to CIN3+ or cleared (not recorded which).

As for this clone: The observed sequence ends 3 residues before the CDR3 terminus, with the missing tail filled in from the germline J gene. This chain connects TRBV4-2 to TRBJ2-3, with TRBD1 identical over 10 bases. V dropped 2 bases and J dropped 5; count of bases not matched to a gene: 16. The CDR3 contains 19 residues. In germline, CDR1 is LGHNA, CDR2 YNFKEQ. The chain's CDR3 is CASSQQFSGTGDSQDTQYF. The DNA read from the CDR3 is TGTGCCAGCAGCCAACAATTCTCCGGGACAGGGGACTCCCAAGATACG.

With regard to this clone: The read terminates 3 residues before the CDR3 end, so the remaining end is supplied by the germline J gene. The rearrangement links TRBV6-1 to TRBJ1-1; weak D call: TRBD1 (5 bases). The CDR3 extends over 13 amino acids. The V gene lost 3 bases and the J gene lost 4 bases, with 9 bases spanning the gap. Looked up from germline, CDR1 is MNHNS and CDR2 is SASEGT. CDR3 amino acids: CASSDLGGTEAFF. The sequenced CDR3 bases are TGTGCCAGCAGTGATTTGGGGGGCACTGAA.

A note on this clone: The read is 3 residues too short to cover the CDR3 end, so that end is filled in from the germline J gene. The chain employs TRBV20-1 and TRBJ2-7, with 7 nucleotides matching TRBD1. The CDR3 length is 14 residues. CDR1 and CDR2 (germline): DFQATT, SNEGSKA (reference sequence). The J segment lost 4 bases and the V segment lost 0 bases, leaving 6 bases of the junction unmatched. The sequenced part of the CDR3 DNA is TGCAGTGCTAGAGATACGGTCAGGGGGTACGAG. Residues: CSARDTVRGYE. The whole CDR3 reads CSARDTVRGYEQYF.

On this clone itself: The read terminates 3 residues before the CDR3 end, so the remaining end is supplied by the germline J gene. This rearrangement joins TRBV5-1 to TRBJ2-3, with a tentative D call TRBD2 (5 bases). Germline V gene data show CDR1 as SGHRS and CDR2 as YFSETQ. The CDR3 contains 12 residues. The CDR3 is CASRFYGETQYF. The part of the CDR3 DNA that was read is TGCGCCAGCCGATTTTACGGGGAGACG.

Points on this clone: The read falls 3 residues short of the CDR3 end, and the missing part is taken from the germline J gene. The rearrangement uses TRBV7-8 and TRBJ1-5; possible D gene TRBD1, 5 bases. This CDR3 contains 13 residues. Trimming took off 4 bases at V and 7 bases at J, with 11 bases between the two ends. The germline V gene encodes CDR1 SGHVS and CDR2 FQNEAQ. The CDR3 is CASSSLGQQPQHF. The CDR3 bases that were read are TGTGCCAGCAGCTCACTGGGGCAACAGCCC.

As concerns this clone: Its ends do not fully match the called genes, so a read error is possible. The read is 3 residues too short to cover the CDR3 end, so that end is filled in from the germline J gene. This sample also contains other DNA sequences that code for the same CDR3. V gene TRBV30 combines with J gene TRBJ1-3, with TRBD1 as a possible D gene (6 bases). CDR1 GTSNPN and CDR2 SVGIG come from the germline V gene (reference sequence). The CDR3 runs to 14 residues. Partial CDR3 DNA: TGTGCCTGGAGAATGGGGACACTTGGAAACACT. This sequence encodes CAWRMGTLGNT. The entire CDR3 sequence reads CAWRMGTLGNTIYF.

With respect to this clone: The read ends 3 residues early relative to the CDR3; the germline J gene fills the gap. The chain links TRBV5-4 to TRBJ1-2, with TRBD1 matching 7 bases. The junction had 8 bases not matched to a gene; V was cut back by 1 base and J by 5 bases. From germline, CDR1 is SGHNT and CDR2 YYREEE (reference sequence). The CDR3 consists of 15 residues. The covered CDR3 bases are TGTGCCAGCAGCTTGTGGTCTAGGGGGCTGTATGGC. Protein sequence: CASSLWSRGLYG. The whole CDR3 protein reads CASSLWSRGLYGYTF.